This T cell receptor beta chain was captured by sequencing in a study of cytomegalovirus exposure and HLA in healthy donors. General study points: Per a prior analysis, the majority of TCR beta V segments were productive roughly 87% or roughly 30% of the time. Researchers had no immune exposure information except CMV serostatus available.

At sampling all donors were nominally healthy, likely with unrecorded immune exposures. A remark on this clone: The antigen remains undetermined.

It was with 60 Vbeta and 13 Jbeta primers that the PCR ran. Original processing methods: In a later analysis, of 79 million or so unique beta chains, roughly 9.9 million appeared in at least two donors. Sequencing was performed with immunoSEQ multiplex PCR; in TCRdb, only in-frame clones are kept and a portion is missing. V, J and clone size are those of that table, while D and trimming were read from the DNA. Seen here are 160,000 or so clones, around 77% observed once, and the top ten hold roughly 0.99%. This CDR3 is built from 17 residues. J lost 10 bases, V lost 6 bases, and 15 bases had no gene match. Germline assignment: CDR1 MNHEY and CDR2 SMNVEV (reference sequence).

Input material: PBMCs. This chain links TRBV27 with TRBJ2-1, with 13 nucleotides matching TRBD2. The source of this sequence is a woman between 35 and 50 years old in good health and CMV-seronegative. The CDR3 DNA is TGTGCCAGCAGCCTTACGCCGTTACTAGCGGGAGGGCGGGAGCAGTTCTTC. This sequence encodes CASSLTPLLAGGREQFF.